This TCR beta chain derives from a study of cytomegalovirus exposure and HLA in healthy donors. PCR amplification relied on 60 Vbeta primers (plus 13 Jbeta primers). Assay used: immunoSEQ multiplex PCR; TCRdb lists only in-frame clones, some missing. The table has approximately 260,000 clones, around 90% seen once. Broader study findings: In an earlier analysis, most TCR beta V segments were productive about 87% or about 30% of the time. The sole available immune exposure information was CMV serostatus. The classifier was said to identify cytomegalovirus status with high specificity and sensitivity.

CDR1 is SGHNT, CDR2 YYREEE, per germline (reference sequence). The CDR3 totals 15 residues. V was clipped by 1 base and J by 1 base; unmatched bases: 5. This clone was counted once. Its cognate antigen is unknown. Sequenced input: PBMCs. The rearrangement joins TRBV5-4 to TRBJ2-7; 7 bases match TRBD2. The sequence derives from a girl under 10 years old in good health and CMV-seronegative. CDR3 sequence reads: CASSLTGGPSYEQYF. The DNA of the CDR3 is TGTGCCAGCAGCTTGACGGGGGGACCATCCTACGAGCAGTACTTC.